This section outlines one T cell receptor (beta chain) sequence together with its context. Its antigen is not known. The sample belongs to a study of blood T cells in healthy people across ages. About the research overall: Capturing about one barcoded beta molecule per two T cells was achieved by template switching. Whole-study results and caveats: Long-lived and aged donors differed, with more naive CD4+ cells and higher diversity in the long-lived.

Then a second PCR, running about 7 to 11 cycles, was carried out with a sample-barcoded 5' primer and a J-beta primer mix. Every cDNA molecule bore a tag from a template-switch adaptor containing 12 random nucleotides. TCRdb processed the 5' RACE reads anew with MiXCR; each CDR3 protein has one entry. In the table there are more than 1,000,000 distinct CDR3 sequences, roughly 24% of which are singletons. The data were also submitted as part of a second study, on T cells of mothers and their children. From that second work: Detection of persistent microchimeric T cell clones did not occur.

The TCR originated in a girl aged 2 to 10 in good health. The sequenced material came from blood.

The CDR3 protein is CASSSRRLYQETQYF. The CDR3 nucleotides read TGCGCCAGCAGTTCTCGGAGGCTGTACCAAGAGACCCAGTACTTC. This chain uses TRBV5-1 with TRBJ2-5, with D possibly matching TRBD2 (5 bases). The CDR3 spans 15 residues. Germline CDR1 reads SGHRS; CDR2 reads YFSETQ. The V gene lost 5 bases and the J gene lost 0 bases, with 14 bases spanning the gap.